This T cell receptor (beta chain) appears in the sequencing data of a study of glioma-infiltrating T cells after dendritic cell vaccination. Study details: Dendritic cell vaccination trial patients had either newly diagnosed or recurrent glioblastoma.

Germline V gene lookup returns CDR1 SNHLY and CDR2 FYNNEI. The CDR3 length is 13 residues. Trimming at V came to 4 bases and at J to 2 bases, leaving 1 base not matched to a gene. The time point is: after dendritic cell vaccination, including at tumor progression/relapse. The protocol was immunoSEQ multiplex PCR, while the TCRdb copy is restricted to in-frame clones and leaves out a portion. The top ten clones hold over 2.5% of a sample with 100,000 or so clones, roughly 89% of them seen once. The sequence was collected from a human donor with glioblastoma. The input for sequencing was blood, taken after dendritic cell vaccination. The rearrangement uses TRBV2 and TRBJ1-2, with 7 bases aligning to TRBD1. This chain's CDR3 is CASSAGGNYGYTF. The CDR3 nucleotides read TGTGCCAGCAGTGCAGGGGGAAACTATGGCTACACCTTC.